The entry below describes one TCR beta chain. Other nucleotide sequences in the sample specify the same CDR3. The sample is drawn from a study of blood T cell repertoires in COVID-19. Libraries were prepared by immunoSEQ multiplex PCR; TCRdb keeps only in-frame clonotypes and omits some of them. The table includes over 130,000 clones, roughly nine tenths detected once. Germline V gene lookup returns CDR1 SGDLS and CDR2 YYNGEE. V dropped 0 bases and J dropped 5; count of bases not matched to a gene: 7. CDR3 size: 15 residues. This chain joins TRBV9 and TRBJ2-5; 7 nucleotides match TRBD1. The sample comprised peripheral blood. The sequence was obtained from a human donor with COVID-19, enrolled during active disease. The donor label of this sample is uncertain. CDR3 in DNA: TGTGCCAGCAGCGTAGTAGGGGGCGGTGGGGAGACCCAGTACTTC. Translated, it gives CASSVVGGGGETQYF.